These 8 T cell receptor beta chains came from one sample sequenced in a study of cytomegalovirus exposure and HLA in healthy donors. In the PCR, 60 Vbeta and 13 Jbeta primers were used. The table came from immunoSEQ multiplex PCR; TCRdb's copy has only in-frame clones and leaves some out. The table lists 150,000 to 200,000 clones, 55% to 65% of them singletons. The sequenced sample consisted of PBMCs. These receptors were collected from a man in his forties in good health and CMV-seronegative.

This clone showed up just a few times. Its ends do not fully match the called genes, so a read error is possible. This sequence joins TRBV7-9 and TRBJ2-7, with unresolved D. The CDR3 has 12 residues. Per the germline V gene, CDR1 is SEHNR and CDR2 is FQNEAQ (reference sequence). The CDR3 loop is CSSSSTEYEQYF. CDR3 in DNA: TGTTCCAGCAGCTCAACAGAGTACGAGCAGTACTTC.

CDR3 DNA: TGTGCCAGCAGCATAGAGGGCAGGGGCAATTCACCCCTCCACTTT. Protein: CASSIEGRGNSPLHF. The chain carries TRBV7-2 and TRBJ1-6, with D possibly matching TRBD1 (6 bases). V was cut by 5 bases and J by 7 bases, with 15 bases left in between. The germline gives CDR1 SGHTA, CDR2 FQGNSA. The CDR3 has 15 residues.

This clone was seen a few times. The chain has TRBV29-1 and TRBJ1-4; a possible D gene is TRBD1 (6 bases). Trimming shortened V by 7 bases and J by 5 bases, and 17 bases separated the two germline ends. The CDR3 consists of 14 residues. Germline values: CDR1 SQVTM, CDR2 ANQGSEA. CDR3 loop: CSAPEGVQNEKLFF. For the CDR3, the DNA is TGCAGCGCCCCTGAGGGGGTCCAGAATGAAAAACTGTTTTTT.

This chain connects TRBV5-1 to TRBJ2-3, with 9 bases aligning to TRBD1. Germline-derived CDR1 and CDR2 are SGHRS and YFSETQ. The CDR3 sequence is 16 residues long. Trimming cost V 4 bases and J 0 bases; bases outside gene matches: 6. In DNA form, the CDR3 reads TGCGCCAGCAGCAAAGGGACAGGGCCTAGCACAGATACGCAGTATTTT. It encodes CASSKGTGPSTDTQYF.

The chain carries TRBV28 and TRBJ2-7, with TRBD2 identical over 10 bases. The CDR3 extends over 15 amino acids. J lost 3 bases, V lost 2 bases, and 4 bases had no gene match. From germline, CDR1 is MDHEN and CDR2 SYDVKM. CDR3 DNA: TGTGCCAGCAGTTTAGCAGCGGGGGGGAGCTACGAGCAGTACTTC. Translating it yields CASSLAAGGSYEQYF.

The chain links TRBV11-2 to TRBJ2-5; weak D call: TRBD2 (5 bases). This CDR3 comprises 16 residues. CDR1 is SGHAT, CDR2 FQNNGV, per germline. V lost 1 base and J lost 0, with 12 bases in between. The CDR3, as DNA: TGTGCCAGCAGCTTAGTACTAGATGCGTACCAAGAGACCCAGTACTTC. This codes for CASSLVLDAYQETQYF.

The V call is TRBV11-2, the J call TRBJ2-2, with D unresolved. Trimming cost V 8 bases and J 0 bases, with 13 bases left between them. Per germline, CDR1 SGHAT and CDR2 FQNNGV. The CDR3 runs 15 residues. Written as DNA, the CDR3 is TGTGCCAGCGGTAGACGCGGAGCGAACACCGGGGAGCTGTTTTTT. As protein: CASGRRGANTGELFF.

This clone was seen only a few times. The chain carries TRBV27 and TRBJ1-1; weak D call: TRBD1 (6 bases). V was trimmed by 5 bases and J by 1 base, leaving 14 bases between them. This CDR3 is 15 amino acids long. Per the germline V gene, CDR1 is MNHEY and CDR2 is SMNVEV (reference sequence). The CDR3: CASSPQPQGNTEAFF. CDR3 sequence (DNA): TGTGCCAGCAGTCCCCAACCACAGGGGAACACTGAAGCTTTCTTT.